This TCR beta chain was sequenced in a study of monozygotic twins with inflammatory bowel disease. Study observations and caveats: By inverse Simpson index, TCRbeta diversity was lower in IBD patients than in healthy co-twins. There was no support for any single strong signal or clonotype associated with IBD.

On this clonotype itself: What it recognizes is unknown.

Addition of UMIs with a 6-nucleotide sample barcode was achieved by template switching. Both the TCRalpha cDNA and the TCRbeta cDNA were taken through two nested PCRs, lasting about 16 and 10 cycles. From its re-call of the 5' RACE reads, TCRdb lists each CDR3 protein once, without DNA. The sample table includes around 140,000 distinct CDR3 sequences. Germline V gene data show CDR1 as LGHNA and CDR2 as YSLEER. This CDR3 comprises 13 residues. The clonotype was recovered from a human donor with ulcerative colitis or Crohn's disease, or a healthy co-twin of an affected twin (not recorded which). Sequencing used blood. J is TRBJ2-4 and V is TRBV4-3; TCRdb returns TRBD2, unconfirmable since there is no DNA. CDR3 loop: CASSQDRGGIQYF.